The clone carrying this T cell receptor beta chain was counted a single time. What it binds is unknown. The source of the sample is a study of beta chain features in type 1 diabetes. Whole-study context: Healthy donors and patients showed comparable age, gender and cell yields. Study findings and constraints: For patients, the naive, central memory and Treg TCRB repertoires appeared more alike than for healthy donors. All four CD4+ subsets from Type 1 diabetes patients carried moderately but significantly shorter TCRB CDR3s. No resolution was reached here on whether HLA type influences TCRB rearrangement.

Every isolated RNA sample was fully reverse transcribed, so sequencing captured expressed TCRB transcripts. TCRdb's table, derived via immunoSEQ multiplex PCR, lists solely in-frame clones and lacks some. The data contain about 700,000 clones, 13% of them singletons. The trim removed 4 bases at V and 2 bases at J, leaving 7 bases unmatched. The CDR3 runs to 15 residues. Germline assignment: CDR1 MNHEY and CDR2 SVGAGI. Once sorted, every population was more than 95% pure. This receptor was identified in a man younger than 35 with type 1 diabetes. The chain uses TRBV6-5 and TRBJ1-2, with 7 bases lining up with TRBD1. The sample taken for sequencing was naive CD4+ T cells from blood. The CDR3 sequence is CASSSTGQINYGYTF. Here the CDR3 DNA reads TGTGCCAGCAGTTCTACGGGACAGATAAACTATGGCTACACCTTC.